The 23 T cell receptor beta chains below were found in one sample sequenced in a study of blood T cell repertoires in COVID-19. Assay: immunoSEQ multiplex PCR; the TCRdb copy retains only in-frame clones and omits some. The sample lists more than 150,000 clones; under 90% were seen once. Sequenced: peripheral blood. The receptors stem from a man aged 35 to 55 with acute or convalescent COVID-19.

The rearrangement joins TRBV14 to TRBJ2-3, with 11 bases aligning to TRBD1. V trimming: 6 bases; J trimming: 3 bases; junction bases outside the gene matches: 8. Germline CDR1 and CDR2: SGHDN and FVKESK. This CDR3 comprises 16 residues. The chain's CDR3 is CASRRRTGGETDTQYF. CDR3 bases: TGTGCCAGCAGACGGAGGACAGGGGGCGAAACAGATACGCAGTATTTT.

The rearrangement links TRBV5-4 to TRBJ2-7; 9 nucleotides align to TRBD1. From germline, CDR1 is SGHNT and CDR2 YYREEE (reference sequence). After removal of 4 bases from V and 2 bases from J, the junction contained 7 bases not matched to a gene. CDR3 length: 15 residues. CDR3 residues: CASSPGQGRPYEQYF. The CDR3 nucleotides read TGTGCCAGCAGCCCCGGACAGGGGCGCCCCTACGAGCAGTACTTC.

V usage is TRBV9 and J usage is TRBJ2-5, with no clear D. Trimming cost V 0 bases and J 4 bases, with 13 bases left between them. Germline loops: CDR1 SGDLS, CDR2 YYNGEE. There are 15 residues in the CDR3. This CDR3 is CASSVGPEVGETQYF. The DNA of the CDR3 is TGTGCCAGCAGCGTAGGACCAGAGGTGGGAGAGACCCAGTACTTC.

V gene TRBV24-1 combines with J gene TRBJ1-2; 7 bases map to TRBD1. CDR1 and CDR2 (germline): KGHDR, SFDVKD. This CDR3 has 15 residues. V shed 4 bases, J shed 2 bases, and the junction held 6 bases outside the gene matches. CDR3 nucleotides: TGTGCCACCAGTGAGTCCGGGACAGCCAACTATGGCTACACCTTC. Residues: CATSESGTANYGYTF.

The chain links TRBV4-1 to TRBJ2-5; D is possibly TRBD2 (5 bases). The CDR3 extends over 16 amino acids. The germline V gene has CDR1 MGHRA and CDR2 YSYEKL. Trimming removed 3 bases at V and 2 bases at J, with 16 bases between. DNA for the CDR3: TGCGCCAGCAGCCAGAGCTGGGAGTACCATCAAGAGACCCAGTACTTC. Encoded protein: CASSQSWEYHQETQYF.

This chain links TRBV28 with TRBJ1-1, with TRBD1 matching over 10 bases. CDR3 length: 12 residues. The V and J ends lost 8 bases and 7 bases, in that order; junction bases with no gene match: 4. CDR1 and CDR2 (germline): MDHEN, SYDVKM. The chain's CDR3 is CASRDRGYEAFF. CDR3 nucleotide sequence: TGTGCCAGCCGGGACAGGGGTTATGAAGCTTTCTTT.

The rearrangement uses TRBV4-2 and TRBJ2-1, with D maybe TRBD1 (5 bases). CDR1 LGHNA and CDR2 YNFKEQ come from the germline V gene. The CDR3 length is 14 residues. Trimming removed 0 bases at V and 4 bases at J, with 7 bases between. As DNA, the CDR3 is TGTGCCAGCAGCCAAGAAGCAGGGTACAATGAGCAGTTCTTC. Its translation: CASSQEAGYNEQFF.

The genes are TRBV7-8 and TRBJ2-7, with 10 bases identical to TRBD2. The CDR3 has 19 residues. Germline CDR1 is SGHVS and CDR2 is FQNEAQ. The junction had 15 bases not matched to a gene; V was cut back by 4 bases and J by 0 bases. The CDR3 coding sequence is TGTGCCAGCAGCTACGGCAAGCTAGCGGGGGTAGCCAGCTCCTACGAGCAGTACTTC. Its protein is CASSYGKLAGVASSYEQYF.

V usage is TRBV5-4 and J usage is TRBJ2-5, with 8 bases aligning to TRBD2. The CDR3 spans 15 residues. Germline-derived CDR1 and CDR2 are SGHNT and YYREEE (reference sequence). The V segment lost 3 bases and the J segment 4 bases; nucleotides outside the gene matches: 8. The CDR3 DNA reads TGTGCCAGCAGCTCGGACGGGGGGGCCAGAGAGACCCAGTACTTC. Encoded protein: CASSSDGGARETQYF.

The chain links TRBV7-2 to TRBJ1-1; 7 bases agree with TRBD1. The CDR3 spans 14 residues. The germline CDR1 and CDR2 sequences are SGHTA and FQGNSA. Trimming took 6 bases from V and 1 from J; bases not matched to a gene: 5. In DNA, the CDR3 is TGTGCCAGCAGTTGGGACAGACAGAACACTGAAGCTTTCTTT. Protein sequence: CASSWDRQNTEAFF.

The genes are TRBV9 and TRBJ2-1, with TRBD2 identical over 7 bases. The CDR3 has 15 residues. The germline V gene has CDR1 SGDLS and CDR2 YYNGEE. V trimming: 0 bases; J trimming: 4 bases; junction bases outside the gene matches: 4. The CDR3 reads CASSVEGDYYNEQFF. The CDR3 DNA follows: TGTGCCAGCAGCGTAGAAGGGGACTATTACAATGAGCAGTTCTTC.

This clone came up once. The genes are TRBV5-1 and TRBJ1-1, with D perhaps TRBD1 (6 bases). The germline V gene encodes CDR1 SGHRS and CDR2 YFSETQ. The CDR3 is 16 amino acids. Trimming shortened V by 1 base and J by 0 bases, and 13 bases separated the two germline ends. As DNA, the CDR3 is TGCGCCAGCAGCTTGTTATTGGGGGCGATGAACACTGAAGCTTTCTTT. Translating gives CASSLLLGAMNTEAFF.

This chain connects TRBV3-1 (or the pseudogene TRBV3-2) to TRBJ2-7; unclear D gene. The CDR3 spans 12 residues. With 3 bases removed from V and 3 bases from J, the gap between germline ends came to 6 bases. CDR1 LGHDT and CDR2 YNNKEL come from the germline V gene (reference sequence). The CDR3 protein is CASSHINYEQYF. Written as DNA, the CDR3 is TGTGCCAGCAGCCATATTAACTACGAGCAGTACTTC.

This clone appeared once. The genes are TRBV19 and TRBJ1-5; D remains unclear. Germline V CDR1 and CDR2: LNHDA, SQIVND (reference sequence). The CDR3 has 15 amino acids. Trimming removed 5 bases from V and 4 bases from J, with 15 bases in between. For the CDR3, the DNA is TGTGCCAGTAGTCGTAGGGAGGGTAGTAATCAGCCCCAGCATTTT. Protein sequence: CASSRREGSNQPQHF.

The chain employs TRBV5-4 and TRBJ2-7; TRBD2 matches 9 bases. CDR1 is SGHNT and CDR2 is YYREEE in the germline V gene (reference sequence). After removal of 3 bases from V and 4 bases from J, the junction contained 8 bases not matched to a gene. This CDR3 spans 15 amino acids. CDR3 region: CASSSPGLAKYEQYF. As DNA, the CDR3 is TGTGCCAGCAGCTCACCGGGACTAGCTAAGTACGAGCAGTACTTC.

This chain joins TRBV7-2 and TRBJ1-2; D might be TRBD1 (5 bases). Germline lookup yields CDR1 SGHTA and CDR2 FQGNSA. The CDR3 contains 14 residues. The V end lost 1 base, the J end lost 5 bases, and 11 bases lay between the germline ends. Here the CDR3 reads CASSLEGQWYGYTF. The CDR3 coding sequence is TGTGCCAGCAGCTTAGAAGGACAATGGTATGGCTACACCTTC.

This CDR3 is CASSLAPAGPQTSYEQYF. For the CDR3, the DNA is TGTGCCAGCAGCTTAGCTCCGGCGGGGCCGCAAACCTCCTACGAGCAGTACTTC. This rearrangement joins TRBV7-2 to TRBJ2-7, with a possible D match to TRBD2 (6 bases). V was shortened by 0 bases and J by 0 bases, with 18 bases between the two germline ends. Germline V gene sequence: CDR1 SGHTA, CDR2 FQGNSA. CDR3 length equals 18 residues.

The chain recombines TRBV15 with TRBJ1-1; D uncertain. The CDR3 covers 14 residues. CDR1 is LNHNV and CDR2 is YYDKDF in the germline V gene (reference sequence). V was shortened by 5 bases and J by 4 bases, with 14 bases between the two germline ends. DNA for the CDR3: TGTGCCACCAGCTTTTCAGGTTCGAGCACTGAAGCTTTCTTT. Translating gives CATSFSGSSTEAFF.

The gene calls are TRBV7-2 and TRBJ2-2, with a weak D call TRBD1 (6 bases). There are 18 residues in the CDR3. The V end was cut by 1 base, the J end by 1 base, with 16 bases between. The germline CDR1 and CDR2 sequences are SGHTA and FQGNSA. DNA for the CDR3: TGTGCCAGCAGCTTAGTAGCCAGGGGTATGGGGAACACCGGGGAGCTGTTTTTT. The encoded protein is CASSLVARGMGNTGELFF.

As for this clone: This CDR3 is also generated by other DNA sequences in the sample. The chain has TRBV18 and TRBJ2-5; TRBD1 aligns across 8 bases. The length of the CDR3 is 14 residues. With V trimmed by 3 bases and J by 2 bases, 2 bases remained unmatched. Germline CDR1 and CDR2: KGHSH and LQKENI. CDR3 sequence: CASSPGTGQETQYF. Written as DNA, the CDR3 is TGTGCCAGCTCACCGGGGACAGGTCAAGAGACCCAGTACTTC.

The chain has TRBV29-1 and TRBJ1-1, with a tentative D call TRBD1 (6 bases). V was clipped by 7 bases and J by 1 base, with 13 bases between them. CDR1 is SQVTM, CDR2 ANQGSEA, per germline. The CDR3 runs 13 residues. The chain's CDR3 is CSGLTGTNTEAFF. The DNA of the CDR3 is TGCAGCGGACTAACAGGGACGAACACTGAAGCTTTCTTT.

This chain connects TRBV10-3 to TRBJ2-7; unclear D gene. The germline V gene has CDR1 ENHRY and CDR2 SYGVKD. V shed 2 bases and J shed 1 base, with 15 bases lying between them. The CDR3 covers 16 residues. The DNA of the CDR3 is TGTGCCATCAGTGAGGCGGAACGATCTGGGTCCTACGAGCAGTACTTC. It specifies CAISEAERSGSYEQYF.

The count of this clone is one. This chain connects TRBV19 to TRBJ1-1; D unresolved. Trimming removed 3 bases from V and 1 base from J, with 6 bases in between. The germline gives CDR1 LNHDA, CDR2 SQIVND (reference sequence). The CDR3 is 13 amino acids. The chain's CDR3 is CASSIGPNTEAFF. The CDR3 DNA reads TGTGCCAGTAGTATCGGTCCGAACACTGAAGCTTTCTTT.